Listed here is a single TCR beta chain. The V gene lost 5 bases and the J gene lost 0 bases, with 13 bases spanning the gap. Germline V lookup: CDR1 LNHDA, CDR2 SQIVND (reference sequence). This CDR3 has 15 amino acids. The data are from a study of cytomegalovirus exposure and HLA in healthy donors. Primers for the PCR totalled 60 Vbeta and 13 Jbeta. The data were produced by immunoSEQ multiplex PCR, yet TCRdb's version contains in-frame clones alone and is incomplete. The sample holds over 150,000 clones; around 80% are singletons and the top ten take roughly 4.7%. This TCR came from a man aged 30-40 years in good health and CMV-seronegative. The chain links TRBV19 to TRBJ1-1; D is undetermined. Specimen: PBMCs. CDR3 DNA: TGTGCCAGTAGTTTGGGAAGAGGGCTGAACACTGAAGCTTTCTTT. It is translated as CASSLGRGLNTEAFF. The full variable domain, completed using reference TRBV19 and TRBJ1-1, is DGGITQSPKYLFRKEGQNVTLSCEQNLNHDAMYWYRQDPGQGLRLIYYSQIVNDFQKGDIAEGYSVSREKKESFPLTVTSAQKNPTAFYLCASSLGRGLNTEAFFGQGTRLTVV.